The clone carrying this TCR beta chain was found a few times. The data were obtained in a study of T cells in Graves' hyperthyroidism and ophthalmopathy. Patients showing uncontrolled infection, other autoimmune disease, pregnancy or lactation were ineligible. From germline, CDR1 is MNHNY and CDR2 SVGAGI (reference sequence). Between the trimmed V and J ends, which lost 7 bases and 3 bases, there was a span of 15 bases. This CDR3 spans 14 amino acids. The source material, RNA transcripts, was used to amplify TCR beta CDR3 regions. Initially, a first-round RT-PCR of the TCR CDR3 employed the HTBI primer set. TCRdb re-called the multiplex PCR reads through MiXCR, storing one row per CDR3 protein. This table has 750,000 to 900,000 distinct CDR3 sequences, over 35% appearing once.

The receptor was derived from a young man with Graves' hyperthyroidism. Source material: blood. V and J are TRBV6-6 and TRBJ1-1; D perhaps matches TRBD1 (5 bases). CDR3 DNA: TGTGCCAGCACCAAAGAGTGGGGGGACACTGAAGCTTTCTTT. This codes for CASTKEWGDTEAFF.